This T cell receptor beta chain was profiled in a study of multiple sclerosis patients with progressive multifocal leukoencephalopathy. Study background: Multiple sclerosis patients on natalizumab who never developed PML served as longitudinally sampled controls.

The time point here: before natalizumab initiation. T0 blood was collected before the first natalizumab infusion. Notes on this clone: The antigen is not known.

Data came from immunoSEQ multiplex PCR; TCRdb stores just in-frame clones and leaves some out. The sample records fewer than 40,000 clones, 75% to 90% being singletons. Trimming took off 1 base at V and 3 bases at J, with 13 bases between the two ends. The CDR3 is 15 residues long. Looked up from germline, CDR1 is SGHAT and CDR2 is FQNNGV. The study's findings and limits: Expanded clones at PML onset predated and persisted through natalizumab therapy.

This receptor was taken from a human donor with multiple sclerosis. This chain joins TRBV11-2 and TRBJ2-7, with D possibly being TRBD1 (5 bases). Source material: PBMCs. The CDR3 DNA reads TGTGCCAGCAGCTTAGGAGTAGGGGTGGGCTACGAGCAGTACTTC. Translated, it gives CASSLGVGVGYEQYF. The full variable domain, completed using reference TRBV11-2 and TRBJ2-7, is EAGVAQSPRYKIIEKRQSVAFWCNPISGHATLYWYQQILGQGPKLLIQFQNNGVVDDSQLPKDRFSAERLKGVDSTLKIQPAKLEDSAVYLCASSLGVGVGYEQYFGPGTRLTVT.